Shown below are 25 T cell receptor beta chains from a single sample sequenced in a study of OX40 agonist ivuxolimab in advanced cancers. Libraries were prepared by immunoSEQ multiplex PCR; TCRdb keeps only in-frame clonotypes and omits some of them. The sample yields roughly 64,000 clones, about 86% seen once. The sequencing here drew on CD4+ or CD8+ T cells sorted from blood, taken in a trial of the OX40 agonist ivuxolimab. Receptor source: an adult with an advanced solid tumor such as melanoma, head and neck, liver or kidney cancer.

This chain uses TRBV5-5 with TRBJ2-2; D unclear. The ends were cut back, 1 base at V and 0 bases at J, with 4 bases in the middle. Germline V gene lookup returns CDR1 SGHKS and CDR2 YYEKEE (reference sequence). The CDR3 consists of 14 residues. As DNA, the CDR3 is TGTGCCAGCAGCTTGCAGCCGAACACCGGGGAGCTGTTTTTT. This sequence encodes CASSLQPNTGELFF. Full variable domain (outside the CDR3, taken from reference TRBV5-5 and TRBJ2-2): DAGVTQSPTHLIKTRGQQVTLRCSPISGHKSVSWYQQVLGQGPQFIFQYYEKEERGRGNFPDRFSARQFPNYSSELNVNALLLGDSALYLCASSLQPNTGELFFGEGSRLTVL.

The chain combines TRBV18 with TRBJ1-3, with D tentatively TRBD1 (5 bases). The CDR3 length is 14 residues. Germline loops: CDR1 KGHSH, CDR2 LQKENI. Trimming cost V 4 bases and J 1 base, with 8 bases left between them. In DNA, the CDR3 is TGTGCCAGCTCACTTCAGGGTTCTGGAAACACCATATATTTT. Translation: CASSLQGSGNTIYF.

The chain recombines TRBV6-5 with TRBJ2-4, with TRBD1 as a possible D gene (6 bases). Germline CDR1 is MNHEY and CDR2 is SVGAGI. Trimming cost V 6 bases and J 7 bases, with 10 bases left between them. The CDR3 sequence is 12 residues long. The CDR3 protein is CASRKDSNIQYF. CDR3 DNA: TGTGCCAGCAGAAAGGACAGCAACATTCAGTACTTC.

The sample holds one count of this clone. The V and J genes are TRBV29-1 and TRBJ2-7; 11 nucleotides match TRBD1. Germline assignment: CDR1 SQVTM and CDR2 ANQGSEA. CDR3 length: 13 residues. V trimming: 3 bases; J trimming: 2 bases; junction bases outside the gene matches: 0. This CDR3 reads CSVEGQGAYEQYF. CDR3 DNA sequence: TGCAGCGTTGAGGGACAGGGGGCCTACGAGCAGTACTTC.

Written as DNA, the CDR3 is TGTGCCACCAGCGAGGGCCAGGGCGGTCAGCCCCAGCATTTT. It yields the protein CATSEGQGGQPQHF. This chain joins TRBV15 and TRBJ1-5, with D possibly being TRBD1 (5 bases). Between the trimmed V and J ends, which lost 5 bases and 6 bases, there was a span of 14 bases. CDR1 and CDR2 from the germline V gene are LNHNV and YYDKDF (reference sequence). CDR3 length equals 14 residues.

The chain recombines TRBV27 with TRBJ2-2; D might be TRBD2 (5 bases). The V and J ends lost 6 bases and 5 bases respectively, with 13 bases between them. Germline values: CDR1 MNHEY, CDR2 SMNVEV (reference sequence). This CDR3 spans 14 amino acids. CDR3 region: CASRGAVGTGELFF. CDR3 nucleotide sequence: TGTGCCAGCAGAGGAGCGGTCGGGACCGGGGAGCTGTTTTTT.

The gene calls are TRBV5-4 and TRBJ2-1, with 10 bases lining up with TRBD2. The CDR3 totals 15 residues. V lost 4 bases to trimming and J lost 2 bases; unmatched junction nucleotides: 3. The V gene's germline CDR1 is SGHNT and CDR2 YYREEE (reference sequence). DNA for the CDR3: TGTGCCAGCAGCCCTAGCGGGGGTACCTACAATGAGCAGTTCTTC. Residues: CASSPSGGTYNEQFF.

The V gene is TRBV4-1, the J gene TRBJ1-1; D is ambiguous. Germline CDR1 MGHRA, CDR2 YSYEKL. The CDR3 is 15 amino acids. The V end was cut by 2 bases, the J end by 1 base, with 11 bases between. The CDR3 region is CASSQQFFQNTEAFF. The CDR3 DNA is TGCGCCAGCAGCCAACAGTTCTTCCAGAACACTGAAGCTTTCTTT.

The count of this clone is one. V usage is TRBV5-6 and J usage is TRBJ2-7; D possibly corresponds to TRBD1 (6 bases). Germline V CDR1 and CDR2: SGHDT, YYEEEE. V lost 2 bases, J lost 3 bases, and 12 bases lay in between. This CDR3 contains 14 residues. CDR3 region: CASSLGQTIYEQYF. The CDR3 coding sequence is TGTGCCAGCAGCTTAGGACAGACCATCTACGAGCAGTACTTC.

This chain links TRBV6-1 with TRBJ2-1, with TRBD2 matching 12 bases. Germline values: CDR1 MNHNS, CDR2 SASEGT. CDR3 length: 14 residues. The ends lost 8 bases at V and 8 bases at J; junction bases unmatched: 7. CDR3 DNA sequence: TGTGCCAGCTTGACTAGCGGGGGAGGGTATGAGCAGTTCTTC. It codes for CASLTSGGGYEQFF.

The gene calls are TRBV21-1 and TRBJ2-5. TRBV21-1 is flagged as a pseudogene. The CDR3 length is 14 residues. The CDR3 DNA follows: TGTGCCAGCAGCAATACTGGCCTCCAAGAGACCCAGTACTTC. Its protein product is CASSNTGLQETQYF.

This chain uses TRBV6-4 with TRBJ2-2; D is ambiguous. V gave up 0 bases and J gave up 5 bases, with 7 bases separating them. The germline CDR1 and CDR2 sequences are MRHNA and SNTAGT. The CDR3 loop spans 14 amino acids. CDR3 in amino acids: CASSDSWVTGELFF. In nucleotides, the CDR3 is TGTGCCAGCAGTGACTCATGGGTGACCGGGGAGCTGTTTTTT.

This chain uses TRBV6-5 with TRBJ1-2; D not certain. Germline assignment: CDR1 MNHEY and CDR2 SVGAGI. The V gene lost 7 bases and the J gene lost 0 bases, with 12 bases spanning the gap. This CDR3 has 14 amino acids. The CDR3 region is CASKDAGSNYGYTF. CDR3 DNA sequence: TGTGCCAGCAAAGACGCGGGATCTAACTATGGCTACACCTTC.

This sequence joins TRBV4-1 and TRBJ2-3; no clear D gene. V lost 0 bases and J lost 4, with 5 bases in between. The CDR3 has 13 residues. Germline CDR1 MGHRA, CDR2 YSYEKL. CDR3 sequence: CASSQEVPDTQYF. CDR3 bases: TGCGCCAGCAGCCAAGAAGTCCCAGATACGCAGTATTTT.

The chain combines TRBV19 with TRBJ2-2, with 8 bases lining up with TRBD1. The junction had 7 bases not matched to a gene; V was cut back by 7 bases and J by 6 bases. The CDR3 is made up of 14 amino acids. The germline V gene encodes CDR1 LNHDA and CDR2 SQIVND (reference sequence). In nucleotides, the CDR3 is TGTGCCAGTAAAGGGACAGGCGTGGCCGGGGAGCTGTTTTTT. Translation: CASKGTGVAGELFF.

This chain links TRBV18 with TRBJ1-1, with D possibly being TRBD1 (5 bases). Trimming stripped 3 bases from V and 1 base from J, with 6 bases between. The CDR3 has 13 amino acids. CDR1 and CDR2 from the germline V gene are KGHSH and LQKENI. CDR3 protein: CASSPTGNTEAFF. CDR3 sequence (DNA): TGTGCCAGCTCACCCACAGGGAACACTGAAGCTTTCTTT.

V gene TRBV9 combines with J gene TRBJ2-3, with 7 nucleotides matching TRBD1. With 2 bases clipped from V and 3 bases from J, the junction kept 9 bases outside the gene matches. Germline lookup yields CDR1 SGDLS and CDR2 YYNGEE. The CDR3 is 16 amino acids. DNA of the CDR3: TGTGCCAGCAGCGTGGGACAGATGCACGGAACAGATACGCAGTATTTT. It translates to CASSVGQMHGTDTQYF.

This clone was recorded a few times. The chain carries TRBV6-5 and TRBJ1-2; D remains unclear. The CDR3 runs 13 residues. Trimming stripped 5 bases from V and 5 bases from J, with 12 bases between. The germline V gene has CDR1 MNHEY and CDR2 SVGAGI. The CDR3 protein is CASSLTLGYGYTF. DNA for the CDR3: TGTGCCAGCAGTCTGACCCTGGGGTATGGCTACACCTTC.

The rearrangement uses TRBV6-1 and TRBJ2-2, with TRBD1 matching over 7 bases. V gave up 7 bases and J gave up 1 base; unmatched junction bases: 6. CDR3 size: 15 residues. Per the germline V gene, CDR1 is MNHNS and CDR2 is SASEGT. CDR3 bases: TGTGCCAGCATCCCGAACAGGGGGAACACCGGGGAGCTGTTTTTT. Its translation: CASIPNRGNTGELFF.

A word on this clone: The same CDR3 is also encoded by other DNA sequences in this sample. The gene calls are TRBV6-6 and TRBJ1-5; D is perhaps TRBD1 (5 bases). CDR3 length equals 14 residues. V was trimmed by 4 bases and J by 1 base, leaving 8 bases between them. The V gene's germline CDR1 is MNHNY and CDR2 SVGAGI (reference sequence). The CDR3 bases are TGTGCCAGCAGTTGGGACGGAAGCAATCAGCCCCAGCATTTT. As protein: CASSWDGSNQPQHF.

The CDR3 region has the DNA TGTGCCAGCAGCTGGACAGACACTGAAGCTTTCTTT. This sequence encodes CASSWTDTEAFF. The genes are TRBV7-9 and TRBJ1-1; TRBD1 is a possible D gene (6 bases). CDR1 SEHNR and CDR2 FQNEAQ come from the germline V gene (reference sequence). There are 12 residues in the CDR3. The V end lost 4 bases, the J end lost 3 bases, and 6 bases lay between the germline ends.

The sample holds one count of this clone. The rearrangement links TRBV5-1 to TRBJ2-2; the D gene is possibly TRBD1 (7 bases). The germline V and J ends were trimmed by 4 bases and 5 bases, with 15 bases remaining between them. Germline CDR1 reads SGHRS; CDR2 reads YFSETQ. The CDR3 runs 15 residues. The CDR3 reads CASSGGTAITGELFF. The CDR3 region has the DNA TGCGCCAGCAGCGGGGGGACAGCTATTACCGGGGAGCTGTTTTTT. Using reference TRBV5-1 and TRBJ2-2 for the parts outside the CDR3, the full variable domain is KAGVTQTPRYLIKTRGQQVTLSCSPISGHRSVSWYQQTPGQGLQFLFEYFSETQRNKGNFPGRFSGRQFSNSRSEMNVSTLELGDSALYLCASSGGTAITGELFFGEGSRLTVL.

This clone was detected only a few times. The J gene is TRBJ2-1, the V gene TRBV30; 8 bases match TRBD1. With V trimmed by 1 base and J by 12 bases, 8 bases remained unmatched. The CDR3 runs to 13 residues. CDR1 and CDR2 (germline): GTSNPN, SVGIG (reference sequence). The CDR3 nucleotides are TGTGCCTGGAGTGGGACAGGGCTTAAAGGGCAGTTCTTC. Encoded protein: CAWSGTGLKGQFF.

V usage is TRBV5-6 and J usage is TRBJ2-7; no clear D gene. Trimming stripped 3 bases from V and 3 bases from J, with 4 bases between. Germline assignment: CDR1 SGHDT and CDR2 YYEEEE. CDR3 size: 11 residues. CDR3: CASSSHYEQYF. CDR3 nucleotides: TGTGCCAGCAGCTCGCACTACGAGCAGTACTTC.

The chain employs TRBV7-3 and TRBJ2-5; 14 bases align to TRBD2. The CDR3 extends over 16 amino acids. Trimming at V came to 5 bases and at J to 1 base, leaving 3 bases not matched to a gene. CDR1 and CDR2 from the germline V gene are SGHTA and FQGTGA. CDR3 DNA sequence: TGTGCCAGCAGCCGGGGACTAGCGGGAGTCCAAGAGACCCAGTACTTC. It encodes CASSRGLAGVQETQYF.